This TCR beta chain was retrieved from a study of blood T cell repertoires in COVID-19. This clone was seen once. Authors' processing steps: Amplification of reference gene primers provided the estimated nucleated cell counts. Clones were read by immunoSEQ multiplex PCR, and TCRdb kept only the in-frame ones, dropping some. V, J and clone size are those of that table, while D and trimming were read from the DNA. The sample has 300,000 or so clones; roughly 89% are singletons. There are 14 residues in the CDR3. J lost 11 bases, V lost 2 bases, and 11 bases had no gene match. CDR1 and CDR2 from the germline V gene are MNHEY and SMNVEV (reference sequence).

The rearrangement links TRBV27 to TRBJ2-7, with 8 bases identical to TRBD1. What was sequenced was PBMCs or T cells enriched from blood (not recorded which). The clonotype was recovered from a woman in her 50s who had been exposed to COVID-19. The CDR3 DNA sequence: TGTGCCAGCAGTTTAAGGACAGGGTCCCCCGGGGAGTACTTC. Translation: CASSLRTGSPGEYF.